A single sample gave rise to the 12 T cell receptor beta chains below, sequenced in a study of neurological immune-mediated disorders. TCRdb re-analysed the 5' RACE reads in MiXCR, keeping a single row per CDR3 protein. Of 85,000 to 100,000 distinct CDR3 sequences listed, roughly 4% are singletons. Specimen: PBMCs. The source is a woman between 18 and 29 years old with multiple sclerosis.

This clonotype was counted a few times. This chain uses TRBV5-1 with TRBJ1-1; D unclear. The V end was cut by 0 bases, the J end by 5 bases, with 14 bases between. This CDR3 is built from 15 residues. Germline CDR1 is SGHRS and CDR2 is YFSETQ. CDR3 in amino acids: CASSLGNSVPTEAFF. For the CDR3, the DNA is TGCGCCAGCAGCTTGGGCAACAGCGTACCAACTGAAGCTTTCTTT.

This clonotype has at least ten counts. V is TRBV5-1 and J is TRBJ2-2; TRBD2 aligns across 8 bases. After removal of 2 bases from V and 4 bases from J, the junction contained 7 bases not matched to a gene. This CDR3 region has 16 residues. CDR1 is SGHRS, CDR2 YFSETQ, per germline. CDR3 in amino acids: CASSLVTSGLTGELFF. DNA of the CDR3: TGCGCCAGCAGCTTAGTAACTAGCGGTCTCACCGGGGAGCTGTTTTTT.

This clonotype has ten or more counts. The V call is TRBV5-6, the J call TRBJ1-2, with a tentative D call TRBD1 (5 bases). CDR1 and CDR2 (germline): SGHDT, YYEEEE. This CDR3 contains 13 residues. Trimming removed 0 bases from V and 7 bases from J, with 10 bases in between. The CDR3 sequence: CASSLERDAGYTF. DNA of the CDR3: TGTGCCAGCAGCTTGGAAAGGGACGCTGGCTACACCTTC.

Ten or more counts support this clonotype. The genes are TRBV10-3 and TRBJ1-4; D is perhaps TRBD1 (6 bases). Germline V lookup: CDR1 ENHRY, CDR2 SYGVKD. The V gene lost 3 bases and the J gene lost 8 bases, with 19 bases spanning the gap. The length of the CDR3 is 16 residues. DNA of the CDR3: TGTGCCATCAGTGACGGCATGGGGGGCCTTGAGGAAAAACTGTTTTTT. Amino acid sequence: CAISDGMGGLEEKLFF.

This clonotype came up many times. This chain connects TRBV3-1 to TRBJ1-1, with TRBD1 as a possible D gene (5 bases). Germline lookup yields CDR1 LGHDT and CDR2 YNNKEL (reference sequence). The CDR3 is 14 amino acids. The V gene lost 2 bases and the J gene lost 9 bases, with 16 bases spanning the gap. Here the CDR3 DNA reads TGTGCCAGCAGCCAACATACCACGGCAGGGAAAGCTTTCTTT. Its protein product is CASSQHTTAGKAFF.

The table lists this clonotype with many counts. The J gene is TRBJ2-2, the V gene TRBV6-6; D remains ambiguous. Per germline, CDR1 MNHNY and CDR2 SVGAGI (reference sequence). The V and J ends lost 0 bases and 1 base respectively, with 9 bases between them. The CDR3 spans 16 residues. The CDR3 DNA is TGTGCCAGCAGTTACTCATTTAGGCAGAACACCGGGGAGCTGTTTTTT. As protein: CASSYSFRQNTGELFF.

This clonotype was detected ten times or more. V gene TRBV12-3 or TRBV12-4 combines with J gene TRBJ1-1; no definite D call. V lost 8 bases, J lost 4 bases, and 14 bases lay in between. The CDR3 has 13 amino acids. The CDR3 DNA follows: TGTGCCAGCGGAAGGTTAGAAAGCACTGAAGCTTTCTTT. Translated, it gives CASGRLESTEAFF.

This clonotype showed up many times. The chain is built from TRBV4-1 and TRBJ1-4, with D possibly TRBD1 on 5 matching bases. This CDR3 contains 15 residues. The ends were cut back, 4 bases at V and 7 bases at J, with 16 bases in the middle. The germline CDR1 and CDR2 sequences are MGHRA and YSYEKL. The CDR3 loop is CASSPGGAGSEKLFF. Written as DNA, the CDR3 is TGCGCCAGCAGCCCTGGAGGGGCAGGGAGTGAAAAACTGTTTTTT.

This clonotype was counted ten times or more. This CDR3 fails to terminate in the conserved phenylalanine or tryptophan, so it likely reflects a read error. The limits of the CDR3 on the DNA are not certain, so only TCRdb's listed CDR3 is given. The rearrangement uses TRBV7-9 and TRBJ1-1. A total of 9 residues make up the CDR3, ends included. Germline V gene sequence: CDR1 SEHNR, CDR2 FQNEAQ (reference sequence). CDR3 sequence: CASSLGLIV.

This clonotype was detected only a few times. The chain uses TRBV29-1 and TRBJ2-6, with D perhaps TRBD1 or TRBD2 (5 bases each). The CDR3 spans 13 residues. V was trimmed by 7 bases and J by 1 base, leaving 8 bases between them. The germline CDR1 and CDR2 sequences are SQVTM and ANQGSEA. The CDR3 reads CSAWGSGANVLTF. In nucleotides, the CDR3 is TGCAGCGCCTGGGGGTCTGGGGCCAACGTCCTGACTTTC.

This clonotype was counted many times. CDR3 protein: CASSEGPRSGELFF. CDR3 bases: TGTGCCAGCAGTGAAGGGCCGAGGTCCGGGGAGCTGTTTTTT. The chain recombines TRBV6-1 with TRBJ2-2, with no clear D. Germline V gives CDR1 MNHNS, CDR2 SASEGT. Trimming took off 1 base at V and 6 bases at J, with 9 bases between the two ends. There are 14 residues in the CDR3.

Ten or more counts support this clonotype. The chain has TRBV20-1 and TRBJ2-2, with D tentatively TRBD1 or TRBD2 (5 bases each). The CDR3 totals 18 residues. Looked up from germline, CDR1 is DFQATT and CDR2 is SNEGSKA (reference sequence). V lost 2 bases and J 0 bases, leaving 19 bases between the germline ends. The CDR3: CSARPRLWGIANTGELFF. For the CDR3, the DNA is TGCAGTGCTAGACCTCGGCTATGGGGGATCGCGAACACCGGGGAGCTGTTTTTT.